This T cell receptor (beta chain) was captured by sequencing in a study of cytomegalovirus exposure and HLA in healthy donors. Study overall: Ancestry clustering placed 70% to 85% of under 450 genotyped donors in the Caucasian-associated cluster.

PCR involved 60 Vbeta and 13 Jbeta primers. This table comes from immunoSEQ multiplex PCR, and its TCRdb copy is limited to in-frame clones, with some not included. The sample lists about 84,000 clones; 78% were seen once. Germline V CDR1 and CDR2: KGHSH, LQKENI. This CDR3 has 13 residues. V gave up 4 bases and J gave up 4 bases, with 9 bases separating them. Material for sequencing was PBMCs. The gene calls are TRBV18 and TRBJ2-3; tentative D call: TRBD1 (6 bases). The TCR comes from a male donor in good health and CMV-seropositive. The CDR3 spells CASSRQVPDTQYF. The CDR3, as DNA: TGTGCCAGCTCACGACAGGTTCCAGATACGCAGTATTTT. The full variable domain, in which reference TRBV18 and TRBJ2-3 provide the parts outside the CDR3, is NAGVMQNPRHLVRRRGQEARLRCSPMKGHSHVYWYRQLPEEGLKFMVYLQKENIIDESGMPKERFSAEFPKEGPSILRIQQVVRGDSAAYFCASSRQVPDTQYFGPGTRLTVL.